This T cell receptor beta chain was observed in a study of blood T cells in healthy people across ages. Germline CDR1 reads LNHNV; CDR2 reads YYDKDF (reference sequence). The CDR3 is made up of 16 amino acids. Together with a sample-barcoded 5' primer, a J-beta primer mix was included in a second PCR lasting roughly 6 to 12 cycles. Via MiXCR, TCRdb re-called the 5' RACE reads, giving one row per CDR3 protein. The table records 1.8 million or so distinct CDR3 sequences, approximately 40% of them present only once. At least 7 million PBMCs were isolated per sample. With each sample, at least 5.5 micrograms of total RNA were extracted.

The gene calls are TRBV15 and TRBJ2-4; 12 bases map to TRBD2. TRBJ2-7 matches the DNA end more closely, so the J call is doubtful. The clonotype originates from a human donor in good health. Sequenced input: blood. The CDR3 coding sequence is TGTGCCACCAGCAGTAGGACTAGCGGGGCCCCCAACGAGCAGTACTTC. Amino acids: CATSSRTSGAPNEQYF.